This T cell receptor (beta chain) was profiled in a study of T-cell reconstitution after alpha-beta-depleted transplantation in children. The TCRbeta library incorporated unique molecular identifiers. TCRdb re-derived calls from the PCR reads in MiXCR, one entry per CDR3 protein. The table lists a few hundred thousand distinct CDR3 sequences, 25% to 30% of them singletons. The V and J ends lost 2 bases and 2 bases respectively, with 10 bases between them. CDR3 length: 14 residues. Per the germline V gene, CDR1 is SGHRS and CDR2 is YFSETQ. General study results and limits: Newly produced T cells mostly provided counts and TCRbeta diversity after one year, as hyperexpanded clones declined. Two months or so post-transplant, alpha-beta T cells reportedly derived from several hundred expanded graft clones.

As for this clonotype: Its matching antigen is unknown.

This receptor was obtained from a boy under three years old with Wiskott-Aldrich syndrome, due to receive a stem cell transplant. This sample comprised PBMCs, obtained before TCRalphabeta/CD19-depleted stem cell transplant. The V gene is TRBV5-1, the J gene TRBJ2-5, with D unclear. In DNA, the CDR3 is TGCGCCAGCAGCTTCTGGCTAGGGCAAGAGACCCAGTACTTC. As protein: CASSFWLGQETQYF.